These 3 T cell receptor beta chains share one sample of origin, sequenced in a study of cytomegalovirus exposure and HLA in healthy donors (dated by TCRdb to the late 2010s). Libraries were prepared through the immunoSEQ multiplex PCR assay. A mixture of 60 forward primers for TCR Vbeta segments and 13 reverse primers for TCR Jbeta segments was used in the multiplex PCR. TCRdb holds this immuneACCESS table with in-frame rearrangements only. Some clones are missing; in checked studies, unresolved V genes explain under half, and the rest has no known cause. The sample table records fewer than 200,000 clones; over 60% of these occur just once. The ten largest make up 2.8% of the sample. The material sequenced was PBMCs. The receptors were sampled from a woman aged 25 to 39 in good health and CMV-seronegative.

As DNA, the CDR3 is TGCGCCAGCAGCCAAGATGTGGACAGGGGGGATTCACCCCTCCACTTT. Amino acids: CASSQDVDRGDSPLHF. This rearrangement joins TRBV4-3 to TRBJ1-6, with 10 bases identical to TRBD1. In germline, CDR1 is LGHNA, CDR2 YSLEER. CDR3 length: 16 residues. Trimming cost V 0 bases and J 8 bases; bases outside gene matches: 4.

This clone was picked up one time. The chain combines TRBV9 with TRBJ2-1, with D hard to call. Germline values: CDR1 SGDLS, CDR2 YYNGEE. The CDR3 loop spans 11 amino acids. The V and J ends lost 3 bases and 10 bases respectively, with 8 bases between them. CDR3 nucleotides: TGTGCCAGCAGCGGAACATACGAGCAGTTCTTC. It translates to CASSGTYEQFF.

This chain connects TRBV9 to TRBJ2-3; 11 bases agree with TRBD2. The V gene end was trimmed by 3 bases and the J gene end by 3 bases; junction bases not matched to a gene: 0. Per the germline V gene, CDR1 is SGDLS and CDR2 is YYNGEE. CDR3 length equals 14 residues. The DNA for the CDR3 is TGTGCCAGCAGCGGACTAGCGGGGACAGATACGCAGTATTTT. Translating it yields CASSGLAGTDTQYF. Looking up the rest from reference TRBV9 and TRBJ2-3 gives the full variable domain: DSGVTQTPKHLITATGQRVTLRCSPRSGDLSVYWYQQSLDQGLQFLIQYYNGEERAKGNILERFSAQQFPDLHSELNLSSLELGDSALYFCASSGLAGTDTQYFGPGTRLTVL.